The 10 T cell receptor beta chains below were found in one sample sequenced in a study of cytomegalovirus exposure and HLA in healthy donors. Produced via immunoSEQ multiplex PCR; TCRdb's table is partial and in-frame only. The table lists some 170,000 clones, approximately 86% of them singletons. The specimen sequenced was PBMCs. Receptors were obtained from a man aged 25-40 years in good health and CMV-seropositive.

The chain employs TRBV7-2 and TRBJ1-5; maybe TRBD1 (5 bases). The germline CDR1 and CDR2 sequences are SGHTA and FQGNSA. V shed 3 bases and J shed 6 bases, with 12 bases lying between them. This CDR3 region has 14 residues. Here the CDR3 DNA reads TGTGCCAGCAGCTTGGTGAGGGGTAGTCAGCCCCAGCATTTT. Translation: CASSLVRGSQPQHF.

CDR3 nucleotides: TGTGCCTGGACCCTGAAGGGACAGGGGAGATCACCCCTCCACTTT. This gives the protein CAWTLKGQGRSPLHF. The chain joins TRBV30 to TRBJ1-6; 10 bases match TRBD1. Per germline, CDR1 GTSNPN and CDR2 SVGIG (reference sequence). The CDR3 is 15 residues long. V dropped 4 bases and J dropped 10; count of bases not matched to a gene: 10.

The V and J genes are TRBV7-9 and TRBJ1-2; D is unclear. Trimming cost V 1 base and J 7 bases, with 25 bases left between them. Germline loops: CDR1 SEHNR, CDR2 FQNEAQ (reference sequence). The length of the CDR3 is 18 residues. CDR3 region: CASSLGFGRGRITPGYTF. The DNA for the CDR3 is TGTGCCAGCAGCTTAGGCTTTGGGAGAGGCAGAATAACCCCTGGCTACACCTTC.

The CDR3 loop is CASSLLGRHYEQYF. DNA of the CDR3: TGTGCCAGCAGCCTCCTTGGACGGCACTACGAGCAGTACTTC. The chain uses TRBV28 and TRBJ2-7; D gene unclear. The CDR3 length is 14 residues. Trimming pared 6 bases from V and 3 bases from J, leaving 15 bases between. Germline V gives CDR1 MDHEN, CDR2 SYDVKM.

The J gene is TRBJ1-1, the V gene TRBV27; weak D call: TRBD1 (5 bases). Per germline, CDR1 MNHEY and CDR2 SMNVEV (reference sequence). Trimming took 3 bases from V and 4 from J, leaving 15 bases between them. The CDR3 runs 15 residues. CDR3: CASSLLVRVGTEAFF. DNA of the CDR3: TGTGCCAGCAGTTTGTTGGTCAGGGTGGGCACTGAAGCTTTCTTT.

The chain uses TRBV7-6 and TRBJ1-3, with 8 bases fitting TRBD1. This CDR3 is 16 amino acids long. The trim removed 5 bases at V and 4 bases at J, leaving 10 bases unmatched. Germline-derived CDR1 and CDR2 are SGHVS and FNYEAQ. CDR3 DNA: TGTGCCAGCAGCAAATTGACAGGGGAGGCGGGAAACACCATATATTTT. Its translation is CASSKLTGEAGNTIYF.

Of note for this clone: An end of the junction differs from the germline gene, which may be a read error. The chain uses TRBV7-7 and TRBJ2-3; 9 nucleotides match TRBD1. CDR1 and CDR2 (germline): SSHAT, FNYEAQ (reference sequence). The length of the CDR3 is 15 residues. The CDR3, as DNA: TGTGCTAGCAGTCCCGGGACAGGGCGGGCAGATACGCAGTATTTT. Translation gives CASSPGTGRADTQYF.

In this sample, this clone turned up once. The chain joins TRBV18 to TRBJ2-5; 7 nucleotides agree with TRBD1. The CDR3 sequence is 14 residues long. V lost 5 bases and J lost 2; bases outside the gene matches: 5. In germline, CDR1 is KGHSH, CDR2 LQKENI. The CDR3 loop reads CASSFTGEQETQYF. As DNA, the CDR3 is TGTGCCAGCTCATTCACAGGGGAACAAGAGACCCAGTACTTC.

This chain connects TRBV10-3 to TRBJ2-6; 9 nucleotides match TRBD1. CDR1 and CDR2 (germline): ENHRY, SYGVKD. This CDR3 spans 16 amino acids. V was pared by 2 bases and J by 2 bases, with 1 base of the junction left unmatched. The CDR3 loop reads CAISERTGAGANVLTF. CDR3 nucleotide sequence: TGTGCCATCAGTGAGCGGACAGGGGCTGGGGCCAACGTCCTGACTTTC.

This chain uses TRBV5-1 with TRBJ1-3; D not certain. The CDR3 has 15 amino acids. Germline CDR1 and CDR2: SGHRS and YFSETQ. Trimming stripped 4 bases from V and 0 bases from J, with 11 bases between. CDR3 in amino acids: CASSPGRDSGNTIYF. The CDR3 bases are TGCGCCAGCAGCCCGGGGAGGGACTCTGGAAACACCATATATTTT.